Listed below are T cell receptor beta chains from one sample, sequenced in a study of shared clonotypes between healthy human individuals. The assay was immunoSEQ multiplex PCR, and TCRdb's table has in-frame clones only and misses some. The sample contains 1 million to 1.2 million clones, approximately 75% of which appear only once. Input material: memory CD4+ T cells from PBMCs. The receptors stem from a young man in good health. Some clones in this sample may be carry-over from other donors' samples. Each CDR3 is given with its conserved first and last residue. Fields, in order: V gene, clone size, J gene, D gene, CDR3 protein, CDR3 DNA. The D gene is left open where the match is weak. The size field is filled for only some rows; it gives once, few, many or a size class.

v_gene: TRBV27
abundance: -
j_gene: TRBJ2-7
d_gene: -
CDR3aa: CASSLKGEQYF
CDR3nt: TGTGCCAGCAGTCTAAAGGGCGAGCAGTACTTC

v_gene: TRBV5-4
abundance: -
j_gene: TRBJ2-7
d_gene: TRBD1
CDR3aa: CASSLPGTGDEQYF
CDR3nt: TGTGCCAGCAGCTTACCCGGGACAGGGGACGAGCAGTACTTC

v_gene: TRBV14
abundance: few
j_gene: TRBJ2-2
d_gene: TRBD1
CDR3aa: CASSRYTGTGATGELFF
CDR3nt: TGTGCCAGCAGCCGGTACACCGGGACAGGGGCCACCGGGGAGCTGTTTTTT

v_gene: TRBV28
abundance: -
j_gene: TRBJ2-2
d_gene: -
CDR3aa: CASIPGGTNTGELFF
CDR3nt: TGTGCCAGCATACCGGGCGGGACAAACACCGGGGAGCTGTTTTTT

v_gene: TRBV13
abundance: -
j_gene: TRBJ1-4
d_gene: -
CDR3aa: CASSLVGLGGEKLFF
CDR3nt: TGTGCCAGCAGCCTAGTGGGATTAGGTGGTGAAAAACTGTTTTTT

v_gene: TRBV7-9
abundance: once
j_gene: TRBJ2-5
d_gene: TRBD1
CDR3aa: CASSSQGRETQYF
CDR3nt: TGTGCCAGCAGCTCACAGGGGCGGGAGACCCAGTACTTC

v_gene: TRBV7-9
abundance: -
j_gene: TRBJ2-5
d_gene: TRBD2
CDR3aa: CASSLGGLETQYF
CDR3nt: TGTGCCAGCAGTCTCGGGGGGTTGGAGACCCAGTACTTC

v_gene: TRBV6-6
abundance: -
j_gene: TRBJ2-5
d_gene: -
CDR3aa: CASMRVETQYF
CDR3nt: TGTGCCAGCATGAGGGTTGAGACCCAGTACTTC

v_gene: TRBV5-1
abundance: -
j_gene: TRBJ1-1
d_gene: -
CDR3aa: CASSPKVNTGNTEAFF
CDR3nt: TGCGCCAGCAGCCCAAAAGTAAACACTGGCAACACTGAAGCTTTCTTT

v_gene: TRBV9
abundance: -
j_gene: TRBJ1-1
d_gene: -
CDR3aa: CASSGGTLPNTEAFF
CDR3nt: TGTGCCAGCAGCGGGGGGACCCTTCCGAACACTGAAGCTTTCTTT

v_gene: TRBV7-2
abundance: -
j_gene: TRBJ2-1
d_gene: -
CDR3aa: CASSRRGDHNEQFF
CDR3nt: TGTGCCAGCAGCCGAAGGGGAGATCACAATGAGCAGTTCTTC

v_gene: TRBV6-1
abundance: -
j_gene: TRBJ2-7
d_gene: TRBD2
CDR3aa: CASSVAGGTLLDEQYF
CDR3nt: TGTGCCAGCAGTGTAGCGGGAGGGACACTATTGGACGAGCAGTACTTC

v_gene: TRBV10-3
abundance: -
j_gene: TRBJ2-5
d_gene: TRBD2
CDR3aa: CAISEKVAGGQETQYF
CDR3nt: TGTGCCATCAGTGAGAAGGTAGCGGGAGGGCAGGAGACCCAGTACTTC

v_gene: TRBV18
abundance: -
j_gene: TRBJ1-5
d_gene: -
CDR3aa: CASSPGGTQPQHF
CDR3nt: TGTGCCAGCTCACCGGGGGGGACTCAGCCCCAGCATTTT

v_gene: TRBV2
abundance: once
j_gene: TRBJ2-7
d_gene: TRBD2
CDR3aa: CASSLSGGTYEQYF
CDR3nt: TGTGCCAGCAGTCTCTCGGGGGGTACCTACGAGCAGTACTTC

v_gene: TRBV5-4
abundance: -
j_gene: TRBJ1-2
d_gene: -
CDR3aa: CASKAGESNYGYTF
CDR3nt: TGTGCCAGCAAGGCAGGGGAATCTAACTATGGCTACACCTTC

v_gene: TRBV28
abundance: -
j_gene: TRBJ1-5
d_gene: -
CDR3aa: CASLDTAGDQPQHF
CDR3nt: TGTGCCAGTCTTGACACCGCGGGGGATCAGCCCCAGCATTTT

v_gene: TRBV4-1
abundance: -
j_gene: TRBJ1-4
d_gene: -
CDR3aa: CASSQWRGEKLFF
CDR3nt: TGCGCCAGCAGCCAATGGCGTGGAGAAAAACTGTTTTTT

v_gene: TRBV11-1
abundance: few
j_gene: TRBJ2-7
d_gene: TRBD2
CDR3aa: CASSLANLAGGAEQYF
CDR3nt: TGTGCCAGCAGCTTAGCTAACCTAGCGGGAGGCGCCGAGCAGTACTTC

v_gene: TRBV27
abundance: once
j_gene: TRBJ1-1
d_gene: -
CDR3aa: CASSLSRGHTEAFF
CDR3nt: TGTGCCAGCAGTTTATCGCGCGGCCACACTGAAGCTTTCTTT